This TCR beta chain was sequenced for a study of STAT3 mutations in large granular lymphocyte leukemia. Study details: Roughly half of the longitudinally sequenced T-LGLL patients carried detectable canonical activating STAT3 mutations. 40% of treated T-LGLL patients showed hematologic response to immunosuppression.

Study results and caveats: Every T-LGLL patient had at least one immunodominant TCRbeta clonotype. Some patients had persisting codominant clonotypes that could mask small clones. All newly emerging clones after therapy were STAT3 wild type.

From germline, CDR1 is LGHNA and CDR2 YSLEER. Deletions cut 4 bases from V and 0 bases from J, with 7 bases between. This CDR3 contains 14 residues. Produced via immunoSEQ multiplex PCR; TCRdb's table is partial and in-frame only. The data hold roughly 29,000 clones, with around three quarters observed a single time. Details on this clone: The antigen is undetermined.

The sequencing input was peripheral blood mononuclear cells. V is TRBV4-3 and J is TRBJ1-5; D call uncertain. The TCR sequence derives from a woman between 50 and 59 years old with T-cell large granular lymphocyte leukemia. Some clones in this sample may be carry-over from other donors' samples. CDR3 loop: CASSRAFSNQPQHF. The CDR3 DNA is TGCGCCAGCAGCCGGGCCTTTAGCAATCAGCCCCAGCATTTT.